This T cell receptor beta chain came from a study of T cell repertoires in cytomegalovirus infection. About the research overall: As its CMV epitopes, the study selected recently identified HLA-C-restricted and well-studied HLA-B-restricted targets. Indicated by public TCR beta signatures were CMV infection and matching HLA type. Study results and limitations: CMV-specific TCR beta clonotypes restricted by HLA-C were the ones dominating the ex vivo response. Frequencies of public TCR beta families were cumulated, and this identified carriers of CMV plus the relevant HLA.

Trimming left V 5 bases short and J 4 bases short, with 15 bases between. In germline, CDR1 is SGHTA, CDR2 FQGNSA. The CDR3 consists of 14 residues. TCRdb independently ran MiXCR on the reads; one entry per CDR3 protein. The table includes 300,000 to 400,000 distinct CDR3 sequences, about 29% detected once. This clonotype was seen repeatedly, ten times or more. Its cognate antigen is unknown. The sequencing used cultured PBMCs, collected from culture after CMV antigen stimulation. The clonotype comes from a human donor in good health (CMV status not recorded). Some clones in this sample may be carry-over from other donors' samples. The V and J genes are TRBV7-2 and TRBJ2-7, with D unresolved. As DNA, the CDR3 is TGTGCCAGCAGCCCTCCTGCGACTGGTTACGAGCAGTACTTC. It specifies CASSPPATGYEQYF.